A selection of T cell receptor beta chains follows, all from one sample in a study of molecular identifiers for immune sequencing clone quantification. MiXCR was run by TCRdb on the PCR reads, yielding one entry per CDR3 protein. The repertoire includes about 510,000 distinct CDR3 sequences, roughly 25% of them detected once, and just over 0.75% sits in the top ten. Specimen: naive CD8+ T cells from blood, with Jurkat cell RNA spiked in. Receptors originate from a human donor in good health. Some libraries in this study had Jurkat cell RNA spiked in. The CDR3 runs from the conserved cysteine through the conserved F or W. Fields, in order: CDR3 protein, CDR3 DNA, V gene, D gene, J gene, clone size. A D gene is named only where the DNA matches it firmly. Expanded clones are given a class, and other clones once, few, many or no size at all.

CASSPRPIKGTGVSGELFF	TGTGCCAGCAGCCCCCGTCCAATTAAGGGGACAGGGGTTTCCGGGGAGCTGTTTTTT	TRBV9	TRBD1	TRBJ2-2	NA
CASSLTLVAGGVLAKNIQYF	TGTGCCAGCAGCTTAACGTTAGTAGCGGGAGGGGTCTTAGCCAAAAACATTCAGTACTTC	TRBV11-2	TRBD2	TRBJ2-4	NA
CASSPPGTYSTDTQYF	TGTGCCAGCAGCCCGCCTGGGACATACAGCACAGATACGCAGTATTTT	TRBV7-9	NA	TRBJ2-3	few
CASRRIAGKRGGELFF	TGTGCCAGCAGGCGTATAGCGGGAAAGCGTGGCGGGGAGCTGTTTTTT	TRBV7-6	TRBD2	TRBJ2-2	few
CASSLRDRTYQPQHF	TGTGCCAGTAGCCTGAGGGACAGGACCTATCAGCCCCAGCATTTT	TRBV19	TRBD1	TRBJ1-5	NA
CAISDPAYEQYF	TGTGCCATCAGTGACCCTGCCTACGAGCAGTACTTC	TRBV10-3	NA	TRBJ2-7	many
CASSMRLAGGPISYEQYF	TGTGCCAGCAGCATGAGACTAGCGGGGGGGCCTATCTCCTACGAGCAGTACTTC	TRBV7-2	TRBD2	TRBJ2-7	NA
CASSFLAGGNTRELFF	TGTGCCAGCAGCTTTCTAGCGGGGGGGAACACCAGGGAGCTGTTTTTT	TRBV7-9	TRBD2	TRBJ2-2	NA
CASSHRPQGGPQYF	TGTGCCAGCAGCCACCGCCCGCAGGGCGGGCCGCAGTATTTT	TRBV13	NA	TRBJ2-3	many
CAISDTSAPDQYF	TGTGCCATCAGTGATACTAGCGCCCCAGACCAGTACTTC	TRBV10-3	TRBD2	TRBJ2-5	many
CASSSRVGTYEQYF	TGTGCCAGCAGTTCCAGGGTGGGGACCTACGAGCAGTACTTC	TRBV28	NA	TRBJ2-7	few
CASSLFGLREKLFF	TGTGCCAGCAGTTTATTTGGTCTTCGGGAAAAACTGTTTTTT	TRBV28	NA	TRBJ1-4	many
CASRTVYNEQFF	TGTGCCAGCAGGACTGTGTACAATGAGCAGTTCTTC	TRBV27	NA	TRBJ2-1	few
CASSPGLSAYEQYF	TGTGCCAGCAGCCCGGGACTATCAGCCTACGAGCAGTACTTC	TRBV3-1	TRBD2	TRBJ2-7	many
CASSPYRYNTEAFF	TGTGCCAGCTCACCGTACAGGTACAACACTGAAGCTTTCTTT	TRBV18	NA	TRBJ1-1	few
CSVETGDNYGYTF	TGCAGCGTTGAAACAGGCGACAACTATGGCTACACCTTC	TRBV29-1	NA	TRBJ1-2	few
CACIIGPAGELFF	TGTGCCTGCATAATAGGGCCAGCCGGGGAGCTGTTTTTT	TRBV12-3/TRBV12-4	NA	TRBJ2-2	once
CASSLGRGSYNEQLF	TGTGCCAGCAGTTTAGGGCGGGGGTCCTACAATGAGCAGCTCTTC	TRBV12-3/TRBV12-4	TRBD2	TRBJ2-1	few
CASKTNSQGEQYF	TGTGCCAGCAAGACGAATTCCCAGGGGGAGCAGTACTTC	TRBV5-4	NA	TRBJ2-7	NA
CSVLAGSGELFF	TGCAGCGTTTTAGCGGGCTCCGGGGAGCTGTTTTTT	TRBV29-1	TRBD2	TRBJ2-2	few
CSAKLAVAYNEQFF	TGCAGTGCCAAGCTGGCCGTGGCCTACAATGAGCAGTTCTTC	TRBV20-1	NA	TRBJ2-1	NA
CASSLGSWDGTDTQYF	TGTGCCAGCAGCTTAGGGTCCTGGGACGGCACAGATACGCAGTATTTT	TRBV7-2	NA	TRBJ2-3	many
CASSQDLQDYEQYF	TGTGCCAGCAGCCAAGATTTGCAGGACTACGAGCAGTACTTC	TRBV14	NA	TRBJ2-7	few
CASSLDSSNTGELFF	TGTGCCAGCAGTTTAGACAGTTCGAACACCGGGGAGCTGTTTTTT	TRBV27	NA	TRBJ2-2	NA
CASSMVGLAGGGVYNEQFF	TGTGCCAGTAGTATGGTGGGACTAGCGGGAGGGGGGGTGTACAATGAGCAGTTCTTC	TRBV19	TRBD2	TRBJ2-1	few
CASSFGTRQYEQYF	TGTGCCAGCAGTTTCGGGACTAGACAGTACGAGCAGTACTTC	TRBV27	TRBD2	TRBJ2-7	few
CASSPTTSNQPQHF	TGCGCCAGCAGCCCGACAACTAGCAATCAGCCCCAGCATTTT	TRBV4-1	NA	TRBJ1-5	many
CASSHTESQETQYF	TGTGCCAGCAGCCATACAGAATCGCAAGAGACCCAGTACTTC	TRBV7-9	NA	TRBJ2-5	NA
CASNMAVWDTQYF	TGTGCCAGTAATATGGCAGTGTGGGATACGCAGTATTTT	TRBV19	NA	TRBJ2-3	few
CASGTGTPSGNTIYF	TGTGCCAGTGGAACCGGGACACCATCTGGAAACACCATATATTTT	TRBV19	NA	TRBJ1-3	NA
CASSPGLAGAAYEQYF	TGTGCCAGCAGTCCCGGACTAGCGGGGGCCGCCTACGAGCAGTACTTC	TRBV27	TRBD2	TRBJ2-7	few
CASSDPGSDEKLVF	TGTGCCAGCAGTGATCCGGGGTCGGATGAAAAACTGGTTTTT	TRBV6-1	NA	TRBJ1-4	NA
CASSESKGVGTEAFF	TGCGCCAGCAGTGAGTCAAAGGGGGTGGGCACTGAAGCTTTCTTT	TRBV10-2	NA	TRBJ1-1	NA
CSARESTGSMYEQYF	TGCAGTGCTAGAGAGTCGACAGGGTCGATGTACGAGCAGTACTTC	TRBV20-1	TRBD1	TRBJ2-7	many
CAISEPDGLWAFF	TGTGCCATCAGTGAGCCCGACGGGTTGTGGGCTTTCTTT	TRBV10-3	NA	TRBJ1-1	NA
CASSLPHRQNAYGYTF	TGTGCCAGCAGCTTACCCCACCGACAGAATGCCTATGGCTACACCTTC	TRBV7-2	NA	TRBJ1-2	few
CASSSPGLAGVGYNEQFF	TGTGCCAGCAGTTCTCCGGGACTAGCGGGGGTAGGCTACAATGAGCAGTTCTTC	TRBV6-5	TRBD2	TRBJ2-1	NA
CSASAPGQLYTGELFF	TGCAGTGCTAGCGCCCCGGGACAACTATACACCGGGGAGCTGTTTTTT	TRBV20-1	NA	TRBJ2-2	few
CSARDVARADTQYF	TGCAGTGCTAGAGATGTCGCCCGGGCAGATACGCAGTATTTT	TRBV20-1	NA	TRBJ2-3	few
CASSLVKGTGSPRYEQYF	TGTGCCAGCAGCTTAGTAAAAGGGACAGGGTCCCCAAGGTACGAGCAGTACTTC	TRBV7-9	TRBD1	TRBJ2-7	NA
CASSLGRDWLGDEQYF	TGTGCCAGCAGCTTAGGTCGGGACTGGCTTGGGGACGAGCAGTACTTC	TRBV7-2	NA	TRBJ2-7	NA
CASTPGAREGWYGYTF	TGTGCCAGCACCCCCGGGGCCAGGGAAGGCTGGTATGGCTACACCTTC	TRBV6-5	NA	TRBJ1-2	few
CASSWGVHEQFF	TGTGCCAGCAGTTGGGGCGTCCATGAGCAGTTCTTC	TRBV25-1	NA	TRBJ2-1	few
CASSLRIMASYEQYF	TGTGCCAGCAGTTTAAGGATTATGGCATCCTACGAGCAGTACTTC	TRBV28	NA	TRBJ2-7	NA
CASSLGTAHNQPQHF	TGTGCCAGCAGCCTCGGGACTGCTCACAATCAGCCCCAGCATTTT	TRBV7-6	NA	TRBJ1-5	NA
CASVGVYSNQPQHF	TGTGCCAGCGTCGGGGTTTATAGCAATCAGCCCCAGCATTTT	TRBV28	NA	TRBJ1-5	NA
CATSRWTGNQPQHF	TGTGCCACCAGCAGATGGACAGGGAATCAGCCCCAGCATTTT	TRBV15	TRBD1	TRBJ1-5	NA
CASQVDYSNQPQHF	TGTGCCAGTCAAGTCGATTATAGCAATCAGCCCCAGCATTTT	TRBV28	NA	TRBJ1-5	NA
CASRIGHRRDTGELFF	TGTGCCAGTAGGATAGGCCACCGAAGGGACACCGGGGAGCTGTTTTTT	TRBV19	NA	TRBJ2-2	NA
CATRWRVADEQYF	TGTGCCACTCGCTGGAGGGTTGCGGACGAGCAGTACTTC	TRBV28	NA	TRBJ2-7	NA
CASSLLRVGDQPQHF	TGTGCCAGCAGTTTATTAAGGGTGGGGGATCAGCCCCAGCATTTT	TRBV28	NA	TRBJ1-5	few
CASSRQEARGGPSWNEQFF	TGTGCCAGCAGCCGTCAGGAAGCACGAGGGGGCCCCTCTTGGAATGAGCAGTTCTTC	TRBV7-9	TRBD1	TRBJ2-1	NA
CASSWTVGEGNEQFF	TGTGCCAGCAGCTGGACAGTTGGGGAGGGGAATGAGCAGTTCTTC	TRBV5-4	NA	TRBJ2-1	few
CASSVGVPYEQYF	TGTGCCAGCAGTGTAGGGGTGCCCTACGAGCAGTACTTC	TRBV25-1	NA	TRBJ2-7	NA
CASSLAFTGTATQYF	TGTGCCAGCAGCTTAGCGTTTACAGGGACAGCTACGCAGTATTTT	TRBV7-9	TRBD1	TRBJ2-3	NA